This T cell receptor beta chain was recorded in a study of blood T cell repertoires in COVID-19. Study in general: T cells, B-cell-depleted T cells, or PBMCs provided the cDNA or gDNA that served as material.

Per the study methods: Using reference gene primer amplification, nucleated cell counts were estimated. The assay was immunoSEQ multiplex PCR, and TCRdb's table has in-frame clones only and misses some. The V and J calls and clone size come from that table; D and trimming were worked out from the DNA. The sample consists of some 52,000 clones, over 75% of them appearing once. J was trimmed by 3 bases and V by 0 bases; bases with no gene match: 4. The CDR3 contains 17 residues. CDR1 is LGHNA and CDR2 is YNFKEQ in the germline V gene. Sequencing was performed on peripheral blood. The receptor was isolated from a human donor with active COVID-19. The donor label of this sample is uncertain. The chain has TRBV4-2 and TRBJ1-3; 11 bases agree with TRBD1. The CDR3 reads CASSQERTGGFGNTIYF. The CDR3 DNA sequence: TGTGCCAGCAGCCAAGAGCGGACAGGGGGCTTTGGAAACACCATATATTTT.